This is a list of T cell receptor beta chains from one sample in a study of T-cell memory formation after mild COVID-19. TCRdb processed the 5' RACE reads anew with MiXCR; each CDR3 protein has one entry. The sample yields tens of thousands of distinct CDR3 sequences, around a quarter seen once. Sample: PBMCs or a T cell subset sorted from them (not recorded which). The receptors originated from a man aged 18 to 35 who had mild COVID-19 (a few samples of this study predate the infection). Cell type and time point are not known. Each CDR3 is given with its conserved first and last residue. Fields, in order: D gene, V gene, clone size, J gene, CDR3 DNA, CDR3 protein. A D gene is named only where the DNA matches it firmly. Only part of the rows carry a size: once, few, many, or a class if the clone is expanded.

d_call: .
v_call: TRBV5-1
clone_size: few
j_call: TRBJ1-6
cdr3_nt: TGCGCCAGCAGCTTGGTTCGAACAGGTTCACCCCTCCACTTT
cdr3_aa: CASSLVRTGSPLHF

d_call: .
v_call: TRBV3-1
clone_size: .
j_call: TRBJ2-3
cdr3_nt: TGTGCCAGCAGCCAATCCCCGCTCGGTCTCAGGGACCGCACAGATACGCAGTATTTT
cdr3_aa: CASSQSPLGLRDRTDTQYF

d_call: TRBD1
v_call: TRBV7-2
clone_size: .
j_call: TRBJ1-2
cdr3_nt: TGTGCCAGCAGCCCGACAGGGGGCTATGGCTACACCTTC
cdr3_aa: CASSPTGGYGYTF

d_call: .
v_call: TRBV5-1
clone_size: few
j_call: TRBJ2-3
cdr3_nt: TGCGCCAGCAGCTACGAATTGGATACGCAGTATTTT
cdr3_aa: CASSYELDTQYF

d_call: .
v_call: TRBV7-9
clone_size: few
j_call: TRBJ2-3
cdr3_nt: TGTGCCAGCAGCGGGACGCTCAGGGCTAGCACAGATACGCAGTATTTT
cdr3_aa: CASSGTLRASTDTQYF

d_call: .
v_call: TRBV6-1
clone_size: few
j_call: TRBJ2-3
cdr3_nt: TGTGCCAGCAACCATCCAGATACGCAGTATTTT
cdr3_aa: CASNHPDTQYF

d_call: .
v_call: TRBV27
clone_size: few
j_call: TRBJ2-7
cdr3_nt: TGTGCCAGCAGTTTCGGCAGGGGCGACGAGCAGTACTTC
cdr3_aa: CASSFGRGDEQYF

d_call: .
v_call: TRBV13
clone_size: .
j_call: TRBJ2-5
cdr3_nt: TGTGCCAGCAGCTCACAGGGACAAGAGACCCAGTACTTC
cdr3_aa: CASSSQGQETQYF

d_call: .
v_call: TRBV19
clone_size: .
j_call: TRBJ2-7
cdr3_nt: TGTGCCAGCGCGGGACCCCCGAACCCCTACGAGCAGTACTTC
cdr3_aa: CASAGPPNPYEQYF

d_call: .
v_call: TRBV7-9
clone_size: few
j_call: TRBJ1-4
cdr3_nt: TGTGCCAGCAGCACAACAGAAAAACTGTTTTTT
cdr3_aa: CASSTTEKLFF

d_call: .
v_call: TRBV5-4
clone_size: .
j_call: TRBJ2-7
cdr3_nt: TGTGCCAGCAGGGCACAGGGTTCCTACGAGCAGTACTTC
cdr3_aa: CASRAQGSYEQYF

d_call: .
v_call: TRBV28
clone_size: few
j_call: TRBJ1-5
cdr3_nt: TGTGCCAGCAGTCTAGGGCGCGGTCAGCCCCAGCATTTT
cdr3_aa: CASSLGRGQPQHF

d_call: .
v_call: TRBV7-9
clone_size: .
j_call: TRBJ1-2
cdr3_nt: TGTGCCAGCAGATTAGGCCGACAGAAACCTGGCTATGGCTACACCTTC
cdr3_aa: CASRLGRQKPGYGYTF

d_call: .
v_call: TRBV5-1
clone_size: .
j_call: TRBJ1-1
cdr3_nt: TGCGCCAGCAGCTTTGGAGGGGAGGGCACTGAAGCTTTCTTT
cdr3_aa: CASSFGGEGTEAFF

d_call: .
v_call: TRBV6-1
clone_size: .
j_call: TRBJ2-7
cdr3_nt: TGTGCCAGCAGTGTCAGCCGGGACAAACTCTACGAGCAGTACTTC
cdr3_aa: CASSVSRDKLYEQYF

d_call: .
v_call: TRBV12-3/TRBV12-4
clone_size: .
j_call: TRBJ1-1
cdr3_nt: TGTGCCAGCAGTTTAATCAGGGCGGTAGCTTTCTTT
cdr3_aa: CASSLIRAVAFF

d_call: TRBD1
v_call: TRBV12-3/TRBV12-4
clone_size: many
j_call: TRBJ2-7
cdr3_nt: TGTGCCAGCAGCCCGGGACAGGGGGCCTACGAGCAGTACTTC
cdr3_aa: CASSPGQGAYEQYF

d_call: .
v_call: TRBV4-3
clone_size: few
j_call: TRBJ2-7
cdr3_nt: TGCGCCAGCAGCCAAGATGACGGGGCCTACGAGCAGTACTTC
cdr3_aa: CASSQDDGAYEQYF

d_call: TRBD1
v_call: TRBV5-1
clone_size: .
j_call: TRBJ1-1
cdr3_nt: TGCGCCAGCAGCTGGGGGACAGGCCTACTTGTATCGATCTTT
cdr3_aa: CASSWGTGLLVSIF

d_call: .
v_call: TRBV10-2
clone_size: .
j_call: TRBJ1-2
cdr3_nt: TGCGCCAGCAGTGAGGAGGGTGGCTACACCTTC
cdr3_aa: CASSEEGGYTF

d_call: .
v_call: TRBV18
clone_size: .
j_call: TRBJ2-1
cdr3_nt: TGTGCCAGCTCACCACTAGACCACCTCAATGAGCAGTTCTTC
cdr3_aa: CASSPLDHLNEQFF

d_call: TRBD1
v_call: TRBV29-1
clone_size: .
j_call: TRBJ1-1
cdr3_nt: TGCAGCGTCATCGACAGGGGTGAGGTGAACACTGAAGCTTTCTTT
cdr3_aa: CSVIDRGEVNTEAFF

d_call: .
v_call: TRBV7-9
clone_size: .
j_call: TRBJ2-4
cdr3_nt: TGTGCCAGCAGATTAAGCGGCCTAGCCAAAAACATTCAGTACTTC
cdr3_aa: CASRLSGLAKNIQYF

d_call: TRBD1
v_call: TRBV30
clone_size: .
j_call: TRBJ1-1
cdr3_nt: TGTGCCTGGGGACAGGGGGCATTGAACACTGAAGCTTTCTTT
cdr3_aa: CAWGQGALNTEAFF

d_call: .
v_call: TRBV4-3
clone_size: few
j_call: TRBJ2-1
cdr3_nt: TGCGCCAGCAGCTACCGACTCCTCGTCTCCTACAATGAGCAGTTCTTC
cdr3_aa: CASSYRLLVSYNEQFF

d_call: TRBD1
v_call: TRBV7-9
clone_size: few
j_call: TRBJ2-5
cdr3_nt: TGTGCCAGCAGCACGGTCGACGGGACAGAACAAGAGACCCAGTACTTC
cdr3_aa: CASSTVDGTEQETQYF

d_call: .
v_call: TRBV7-9
clone_size: .
j_call: TRBJ1-5
cdr3_nt: TGTGCCAGCAGCTTAGCGGCAAAGTCTCAGCCCCAGCATTTT
cdr3_aa: CASSLAAKSQPQHF

d_call: TRBD2
v_call: TRBV4-1
clone_size: once
j_call: TRBJ2-5
cdr3_nt: TGCGCCAGCAGTGGCCCGGGACTAGCGTCTCAAGAGACCCAGTACTTC
cdr3_aa: CASSGPGLASQETQYF

d_call: .
v_call: TRBV7-9
clone_size: few
j_call: TRBJ2-7
cdr3_nt: TGTGCCAGCAGCTTAGGGCAGGGGGAGGTCTACGAGCAGTACTTC
cdr3_aa: CASSLGQGEVYEQYF

d_call: TRBD2
v_call: TRBV5-6
clone_size: .
j_call: TRBJ2-1
cdr3_nt: TGTGCCAGCAGCCCCCGATGGACTAGCGGGGGCCGCAATGAGCAGTTCTTC
cdr3_aa: CASSPRWTSGGRNEQFF

d_call: TRBD1
v_call: TRBV27
clone_size: .
j_call: TRBJ1-2
cdr3_nt: TGTGCCAGCACCTCTTACCGGGACAGCTATGGCTACACCTTC
cdr3_aa: CASTSYRDSYGYTF

d_call: .
v_call: TRBV10-3
clone_size: .
j_call: TRBJ1-2
cdr3_nt: TGTGCCATCCACCCGGGACAAACATTTTATGGCTACACCTTC
cdr3_aa: CAIHPGQTFYGYTF

d_call: .
v_call: TRBV4-3
clone_size: many
j_call: TRBJ2-2
cdr3_nt: TGCGCCAGCAGCCCACGACCAGTACAGTCCGGGGAGCTGTTTTTT
cdr3_aa: CASSPRPVQSGELFF

d_call: TRBD1
v_call: TRBV4-3
clone_size: .
j_call: TRBJ1-4
cdr3_nt: TGCGCCAGCAGCCCACAGGGGGGCGGAAAGAATGAAAAACTGTTTTTT
cdr3_aa: CASSPQGGGKNEKLFF